This passage covers 7 T cell receptor beta chains from one sample sequenced in a study of a mutant IDH1 vaccine in newly diagnosed glioma. Generated by immunoSEQ multiplex PCR, the TCRdb table keeps only in-frame clones and is missing some. The sample contains about 50,000 clones, around 92% of which appear only once. Their cognate antigens are unknown. The time point was: week 35, safety follow-up. A 20-mer mutant IDH1 peptide at 300 ug was injected subcutaneously with topical imiquimod. Sample: PBMCs, taken from a glioma patient whose treatment included an IDH1 peptide vaccine. These receptors were taken from a man aged 50-59 years with glioma.

The rearrangement joins TRBV5-1 to TRBJ1-2; the D is unclear. The V gene lost 0 bases and the J gene lost 4 bases, with 7 bases spanning the gap. This CDR3 is 13 amino acids long. Germline V gene sequence: CDR1 SGHRS, CDR2 YFSETQ. CDR3 loop: CASSLGTSYGYTF. The DNA of the CDR3 is TGCGCCAGCAGCTTGGGGACCTCCTATGGCTACACCTTC.

The chain is built from TRBV2 and TRBJ2-5; 12 nucleotides match TRBD2. V lost 8 bases and J lost 5; bases outside the gene matches: 6. The CDR3 totals 14 residues. Germline CDR1 and CDR2: SNHLY and FYNNEI. The CDR3 sequence is CASGPSGGAETQYF. In DNA form, the CDR3 reads TGTGCCAGCGGCCCTAGCGGGGGGGCGGAGACCCAGTACTTC.

The chain employs TRBV15 and TRBJ1-3, with 9 bases fitting TRBD1. After removal of 1 base from V and 10 bases from J, the junction contained 8 bases not matched to a gene. The CDR3 length is 15 residues. The germline CDR1 and CDR2 sequences are LNHNV and YYDKDF (reference sequence). DNA for the CDR3: TGTGCCACCAGCAGAGGGACAGGGGATATGAGGACCATATATTTT. Translating it yields CATSRGTGDMRTIYF.

This chain joins TRBV10-3 and TRBJ2-5; 7 bases are a match to TRBD1. This CDR3 is built from 12 residues. CDR1 is ENHRY, CDR2 SYGVKD, per germline. Trimming removed 10 bases from V and 4 bases from J; junction bases left unmatched: 6. The CDR3 loop is CASRDSLETQYF. The CDR3 coding sequence is TGTGCCAGCCGGGACAGCTTAGAGACCCAGTACTTC.

The chain is built from TRBV7-2 and TRBJ2-1; D is unresolved. The length of the CDR3 is 15 residues. CDR1 is SGHTA, CDR2 FQGNSA, per germline. With 5 bases removed from V and 2 bases from J, the gap between germline ends came to 13 bases. The CDR3 bases are TGTGCCAGCAGCACCCGGGCTATGGCCTACAATGAGCAGTTCTTC. It yields the protein CASSTRAMAYNEQFF.

The rearrangement uses TRBV2 and TRBJ1-1; TRBD1 aligns across 8 bases. The CDR3 is 14 residues long. The germline gives CDR1 SNHLY, CDR2 FYNNEI. J was trimmed by 1 base and V by 6 bases; bases with no gene match: 4. CDR3 residues: CASREGTGNTEAFF. CDR3 nucleotides: TGTGCCAGCAGGGAGGGGACAGGGAACACTGAAGCTTTCTTT.

The J gene is TRBJ2-7, the V gene TRBV5-1; the D is unclear. The V end was cut by 0 bases, the J end by 4 bases, with 14 bases between. The germline V gene has CDR1 SGHRS and CDR2 YFSETQ. This CDR3 comprises 15 residues. CDR3 DNA sequence: TGCGCCAGCAGCTTGGGGGTGTCCTTGGGGTACGAGCAGTACTTC. It codes for CASSLGVSLGYEQYF. Looking up the rest from reference TRBV5-1 and TRBJ2-7 gives the full variable domain: KAGVTQTPRYLIKTRGQQVTLSCSPISGHRSVSWYQQTPGQGLQFLFEYFSETQRNKGNFPGRFSGRQFSNSRSEMNVSTLELGDSALYLCASSLGVSLGYEQYFGPGTRLTVT.